This entry concerns a single T cell receptor (beta chain). Its antigen is unidentified. This sample is part of a study of T-cell memory formation after mild COVID-19. Study findings and constraints: CM and EM subsets held most contracting CD4+ clones; EMRA held CD8+ ones. Confirmation was lacking for SARS-CoV-2 specificity of second-wave clones that peaked on day 37.

TCRdb called the 5' RACE reads again in MiXCR, with one record for every CDR3 protein. The sample consists of around 100,000 distinct CDR3 sequences, 22% of them appearing once. CDR3 length: 14 residues. Material for sequencing was PBMCs or a T cell subset sorted from them (not recorded which). The TCR originated in a man aged 18 to 30 who had mild COVID-19 (a few samples of this study predate the infection). Cell type and time point are not known. V and J are TRBV21-1 and TRBJ2-7; TRBD1 is taken as the D call from the table, unchecked against the DNA. TRBV21-1 is annotated as a pseudogene. The CDR3 nucleotides are TGTGCCAGCAGCAAACCGGGACAGGGGGCCGAGCAGTACGTC. It specifies CASSKPGQGAEQYV.